This TCR beta chain emerged from a study of blood T cell repertoires in COVID-19. Study overall: Acute and convalescent COVID-19 samples came from the United States, Italy and Spain. From T cells, B-cell-depleted T cells, or PBMCs came the material, which was cDNA or gDNA.

Trimming shortened V by 7 bases and J by 4 bases, and 13 bases separated the two germline ends. Germline V gives CDR1 SNHLY, CDR2 FYNNEI. This CDR3 comprises 13 residues. Original methodology: Reference gene primer amplification gave estimated nucleated cell counts. Profiling relied on immunoSEQ multiplex PCR, and the TCRdb table lists in-frame clones only, not all of them. V, J and clone size derive from that table, while D and trimming were established from the DNA sequence. The data contain under 100,000 clones, more than 75% of them singletons. The sequenced material came from peripheral blood. This receptor was taken from a human donor in a cohort sampled during active COVID-19. V usage is TRBV2 and J usage is TRBJ2-5, with D uncertain. Here the CDR3 reads CASTLTSPETQYF. In nucleotides, the CDR3 is TGTGCCAGCACCCTGACTTCTCCAGAGACCCAGTACTTC.